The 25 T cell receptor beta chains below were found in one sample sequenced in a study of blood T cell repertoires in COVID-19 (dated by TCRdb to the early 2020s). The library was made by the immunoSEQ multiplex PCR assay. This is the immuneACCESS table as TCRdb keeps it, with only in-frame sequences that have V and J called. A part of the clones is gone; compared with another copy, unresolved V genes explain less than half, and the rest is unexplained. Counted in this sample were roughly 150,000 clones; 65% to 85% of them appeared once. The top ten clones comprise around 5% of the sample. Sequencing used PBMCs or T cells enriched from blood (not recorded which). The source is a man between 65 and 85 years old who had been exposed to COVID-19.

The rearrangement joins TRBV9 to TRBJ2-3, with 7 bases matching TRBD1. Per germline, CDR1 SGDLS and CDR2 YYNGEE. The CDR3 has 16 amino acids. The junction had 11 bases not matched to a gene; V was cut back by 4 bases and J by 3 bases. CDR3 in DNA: TGTGCCAGCAGCTCACGACAGGGATCCTCTACAGATACGCAGTATTTT. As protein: CASSSRQGSSTDTQYF.

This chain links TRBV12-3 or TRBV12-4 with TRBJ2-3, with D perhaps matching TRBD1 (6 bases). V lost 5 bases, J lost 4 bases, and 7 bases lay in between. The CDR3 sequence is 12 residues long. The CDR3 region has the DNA TGTGCCAGCAGTCCAGGGGCAGATACGCAGTATTTT. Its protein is CASSPGADTQYF.

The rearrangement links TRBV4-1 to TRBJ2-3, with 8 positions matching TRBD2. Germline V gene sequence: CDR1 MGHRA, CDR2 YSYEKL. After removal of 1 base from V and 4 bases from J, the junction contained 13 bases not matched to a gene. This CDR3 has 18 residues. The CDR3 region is CASSQVAGGERWADTQYF. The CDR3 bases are TGCGCCAGCAGCCAAGTCGCGGGGGGCGAGCGTTGGGCAGATACGCAGTATTTT.

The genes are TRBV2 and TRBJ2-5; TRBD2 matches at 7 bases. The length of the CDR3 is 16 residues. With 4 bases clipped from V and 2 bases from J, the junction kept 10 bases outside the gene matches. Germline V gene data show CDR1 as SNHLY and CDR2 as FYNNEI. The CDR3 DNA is TGTGCCAGCAGTGTGGGAGGGGAAGGGTCACAAGAGACCCAGTACTTC. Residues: CASSVGGEGSQETQYF. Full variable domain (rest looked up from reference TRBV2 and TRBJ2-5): EPEVTQTPSHQVTQMGQEVILRCVPISNHLYFYWYRQILGQKVEFLVSFYNNEISEKSEIFDDQFSVERPDGSNFTLKIRSTKLEDSAMYFCASSVGGEGSQETQYFGPGTRLLVL.

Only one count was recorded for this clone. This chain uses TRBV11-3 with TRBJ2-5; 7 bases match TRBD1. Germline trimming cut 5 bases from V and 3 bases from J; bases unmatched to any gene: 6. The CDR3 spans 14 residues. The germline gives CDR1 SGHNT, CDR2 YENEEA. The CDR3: CASSLQGVEETQYF. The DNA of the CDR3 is TGTGCCAGCAGCCTCCAGGGGGTGGAAGAGACCCAGTACTTC.

For the CDR3, the DNA is TGCAGTGCTAGAAGAGCGAACGAGCAGTACTTC. Its protein is CSARRANEQYF. The genes are TRBV20-1 and TRBJ2-7; D gene uncertain. CDR1 and CDR2 from the germline V gene are DFQATT and SNEGSKA (reference sequence). This CDR3 is 11 amino acids long. The V gene lost 2 bases and the J gene lost 5 bases, with 7 bases spanning the gap.

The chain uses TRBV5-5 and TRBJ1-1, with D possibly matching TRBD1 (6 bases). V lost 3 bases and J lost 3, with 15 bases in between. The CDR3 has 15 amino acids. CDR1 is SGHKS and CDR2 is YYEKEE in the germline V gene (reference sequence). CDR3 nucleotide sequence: TGTGCCAGCAGCTCTGCAGGGGCGTTTTACACTGAAGCTTTCTTT. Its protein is CASSSAGAFYTEAFF.

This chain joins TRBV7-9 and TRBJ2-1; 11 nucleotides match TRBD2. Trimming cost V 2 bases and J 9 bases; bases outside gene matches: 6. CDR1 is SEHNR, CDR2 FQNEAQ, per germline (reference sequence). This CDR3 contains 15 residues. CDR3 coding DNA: TGTGCCAGCAGCTTACGGGGAGGGACTAGCGGTGAGCAGTTCTTC. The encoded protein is CASSLRGGTSGEQFF.

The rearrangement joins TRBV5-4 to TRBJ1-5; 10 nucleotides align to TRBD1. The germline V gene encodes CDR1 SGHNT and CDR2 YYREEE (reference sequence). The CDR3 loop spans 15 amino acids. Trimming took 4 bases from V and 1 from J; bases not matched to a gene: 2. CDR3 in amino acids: CASSRQGASNQPQHF. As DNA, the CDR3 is TGTGCCAGCAGCCGACAGGGGGCGAGCAATCAGCCCCAGCATTTT.

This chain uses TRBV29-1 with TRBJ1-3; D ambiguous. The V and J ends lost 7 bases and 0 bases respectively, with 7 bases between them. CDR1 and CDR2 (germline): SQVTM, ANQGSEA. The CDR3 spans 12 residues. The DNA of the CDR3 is TGCAGCGCTGAGAGCTCTGGAAACACCATATATTTT. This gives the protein CSAESSGNTIYF.

CDR3 in amino acids: CASSLPGSTGAFF. The CDR3 bases are TGTGCCAGCAGCTTGCCCGGGTCGACCGGTGCTTTCTTT. V usage is TRBV5-4 and J usage is TRBJ1-1; D ambiguous. This CDR3 spans 13 amino acids. Germline V gene lookup returns CDR1 SGHNT and CDR2 YYREEE (reference sequence). V lost 1 base and J lost 11, with 15 bases in between.

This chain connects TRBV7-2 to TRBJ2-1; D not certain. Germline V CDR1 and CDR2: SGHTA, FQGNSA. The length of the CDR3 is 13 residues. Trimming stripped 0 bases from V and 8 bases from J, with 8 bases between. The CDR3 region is CASSLAYSDEQFF. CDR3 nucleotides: TGTGCCAGCAGCTTAGCTTACTCGGATGAGCAGTTCTTC.

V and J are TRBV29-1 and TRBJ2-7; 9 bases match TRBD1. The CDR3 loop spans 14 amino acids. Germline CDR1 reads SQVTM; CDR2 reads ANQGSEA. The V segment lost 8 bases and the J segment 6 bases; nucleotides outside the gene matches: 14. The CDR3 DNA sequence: TGCAGCTTTACGGGGAACAGGGGGCGCGGCGAGCAGTACTTC. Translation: CSFTGNRGRGEQYF.

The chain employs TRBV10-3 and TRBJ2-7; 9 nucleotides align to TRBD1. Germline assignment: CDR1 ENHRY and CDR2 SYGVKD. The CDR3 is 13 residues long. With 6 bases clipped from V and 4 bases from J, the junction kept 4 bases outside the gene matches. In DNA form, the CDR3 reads TGTGCCATCAGCCTTGACAGGGGGTACGAGCAGTACTTC. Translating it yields CAISLDRGYEQYF.

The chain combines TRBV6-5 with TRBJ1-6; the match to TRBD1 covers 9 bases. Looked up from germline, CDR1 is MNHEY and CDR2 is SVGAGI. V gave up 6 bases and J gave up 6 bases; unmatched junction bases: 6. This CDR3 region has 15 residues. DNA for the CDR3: TGTGCCAGCAGAAGACAGGACAGGGGTAATTCACCCCTCCACTTT. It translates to CASRRQDRGNSPLHF.

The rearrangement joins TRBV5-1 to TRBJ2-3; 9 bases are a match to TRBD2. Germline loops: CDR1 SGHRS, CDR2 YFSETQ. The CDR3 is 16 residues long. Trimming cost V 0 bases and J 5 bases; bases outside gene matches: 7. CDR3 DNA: TGCGCCAGCAGCTTGGTTGTAGCGGGAGCGAAAGATACGCAGTATTTT. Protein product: CASSLVVAGAKDTQYF.

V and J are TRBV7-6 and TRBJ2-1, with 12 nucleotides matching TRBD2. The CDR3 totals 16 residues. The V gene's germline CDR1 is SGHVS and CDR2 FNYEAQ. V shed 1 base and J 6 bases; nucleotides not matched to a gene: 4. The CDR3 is CASSLGLAGEVNEQFF. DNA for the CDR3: TGTGCCAGCAGCTTAGGACTAGCGGGAGAGGTCAATGAGCAGTTCTTC.

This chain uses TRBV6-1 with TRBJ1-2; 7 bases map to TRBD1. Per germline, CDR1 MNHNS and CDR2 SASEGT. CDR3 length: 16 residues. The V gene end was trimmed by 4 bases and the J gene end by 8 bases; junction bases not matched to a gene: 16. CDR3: CASSAKPGQRLQGYTF. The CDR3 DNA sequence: TGTGCCAGCAGTGCAAAACCGGGACAGAGGTTGCAAGGCTACACCTTC.

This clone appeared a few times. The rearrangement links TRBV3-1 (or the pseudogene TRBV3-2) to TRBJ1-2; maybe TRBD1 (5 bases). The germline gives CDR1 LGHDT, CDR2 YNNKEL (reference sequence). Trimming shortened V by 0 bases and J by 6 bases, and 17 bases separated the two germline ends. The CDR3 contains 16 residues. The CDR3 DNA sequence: TGTGCCAGCAGCCAAGATACAGGCCCGTTCCGGGATGGCTACACCTTC. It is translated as CASSQDTGPFRDGYTF.

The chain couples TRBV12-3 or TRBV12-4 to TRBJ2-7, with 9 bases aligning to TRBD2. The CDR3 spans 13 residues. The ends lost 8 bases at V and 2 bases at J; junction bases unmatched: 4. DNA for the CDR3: TGTGCCAGCGGAGCGGGGGGTACCTACGAGCAGTACTTC. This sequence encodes CASGAGGTYEQYF.

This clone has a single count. The CDR3 bases are TGTGCCAGCAGCTTATCACAGCCCCCCACTGAAGCTTTCTTT. Protein product: CASSLSQPPTEAFF. V and J are TRBV11-2 and TRBJ1-1; D ambiguous. Between the trimmed V and J ends, which lost 2 bases and 4 bases, there was a span of 11 bases. Germline lookup yields CDR1 SGHAT and CDR2 FQNNGV. The CDR3 runs 14 residues.

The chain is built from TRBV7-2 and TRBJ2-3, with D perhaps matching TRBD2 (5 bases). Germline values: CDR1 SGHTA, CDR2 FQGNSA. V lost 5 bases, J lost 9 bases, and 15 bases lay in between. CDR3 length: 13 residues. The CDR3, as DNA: TGTGCCAGCAGCCCCGGGGTTGCCGAAACGCAGTATTTT. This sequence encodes CASSPGVAETQYF.

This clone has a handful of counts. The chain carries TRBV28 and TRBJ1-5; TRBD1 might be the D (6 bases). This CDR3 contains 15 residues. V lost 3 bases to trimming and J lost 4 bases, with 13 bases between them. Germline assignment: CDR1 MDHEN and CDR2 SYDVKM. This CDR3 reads CASSLSGTINQPQHF. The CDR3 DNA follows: TGTGCCAGCAGTTTGTCGGGGACAATTAATCAGCCCCAGCATTTT.

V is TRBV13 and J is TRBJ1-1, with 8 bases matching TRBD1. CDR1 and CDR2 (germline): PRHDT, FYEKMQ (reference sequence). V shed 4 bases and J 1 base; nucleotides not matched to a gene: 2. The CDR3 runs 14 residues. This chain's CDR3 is CASSYGTGNTEAFF. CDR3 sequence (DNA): TGTGCCAGCAGCTACGGGACAGGGAACACTGAAGCTTTCTTT.

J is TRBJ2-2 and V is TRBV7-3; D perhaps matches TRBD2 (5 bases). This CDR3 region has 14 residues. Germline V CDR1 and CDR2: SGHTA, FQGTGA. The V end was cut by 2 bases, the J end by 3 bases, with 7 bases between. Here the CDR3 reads CASSLEGYTGELFF. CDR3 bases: TGTGCCAGCAGCTTAGAGGGCTACACCGGGGAGCTGTTTTTT.